This entry describes one T cell receptor beta chain. The data belong to a study of T cells in tuberculosis. Study in general: CD1B tetramers identified T cells specific for mycobacterial lipid GMM.

After thawing and overnight rest, PBMC were stained with GMM-loaded CD1B tetramer, viability dye and anti-CD3 for sorting. CD1B tetramers were loaded with Rhodococcus equi-derived C32 glucose monomycolate. CD14-expressing monocytes were removed from PBMC before cryopreservation and sorting. From each donor, about 100,000 tetramer-negative cells were sorted. No alpha-beta pairing information exists for these sequences. Measured with immunoSEQ multiplex PCR; TCRdb has only the in-frame clones, and not every one. Of 54,000 or so clones in the sample, 81% were seen once. This TCR was sampled from an adult woman with latent tuberculosis. The source material was CD1b-GMM tetramer-negative cells sorted from PBMCs.

The chain's CDR3 is CASSTSLGLATSDTQYF. The CDR3 DNA follows: TGTGCCAGTAGTACCAGCCTGGGACTAGCGACGTCAGATACGCAGTATTTT. The V gene is TRBV19, the J gene TRBJ2-3; the match to TRBD2 covers 10 bases. The CDR3 is 17 amino acids. After removal of 4 bases from V and 4 bases from J, the junction contained 11 bases not matched to a gene. Germline CDR1 LNHDA, CDR2 SQIVND (reference sequence).